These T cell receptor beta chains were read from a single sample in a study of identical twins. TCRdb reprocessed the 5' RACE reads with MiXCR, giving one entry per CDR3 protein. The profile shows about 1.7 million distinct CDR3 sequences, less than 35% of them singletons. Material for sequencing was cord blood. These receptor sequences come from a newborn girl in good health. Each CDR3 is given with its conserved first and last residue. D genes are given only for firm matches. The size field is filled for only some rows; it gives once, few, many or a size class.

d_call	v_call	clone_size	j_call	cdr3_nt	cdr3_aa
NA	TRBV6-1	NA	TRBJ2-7	TGTGCCAGCAAGGGGACAGCGGGCGAGCAGTACTTC	CASKGTAGEQYF
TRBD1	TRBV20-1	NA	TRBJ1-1	TGCAGTGCTAGTCCGGGGACAGGCGGGGACACTGAAGCTTTCTTT	CSASPGTGGDTEAFF
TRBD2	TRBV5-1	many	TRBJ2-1	TGCGCCAGCAGCTTGGTCCAGGGACTAGCCAATGAGCAGTTCTTC	CASSLVQGLANEQFF
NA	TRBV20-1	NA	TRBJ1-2	TGCAGTGCTTTAGACAGGTCCTATGGCTACACCTTC	CSALDRSYGYTF
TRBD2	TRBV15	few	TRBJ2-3	TGTGCCACCAGCAGTCGACTAGCCTCCCGCACAGATACGCAGTATTTT	CATSSRLASRTDTQYF
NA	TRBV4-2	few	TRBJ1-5	TGTGCCAGCAGCCAAGATCAGTTCACAGGGAGGCAGCCCCAGCATTTT	CASSQDQFTGRQPQHF
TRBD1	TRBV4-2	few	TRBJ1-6	TGTGCCAGCAGCCAAGATCGACAGGGAAATTCACCCCTCCACTTT	CASSQDRQGNSPLHF
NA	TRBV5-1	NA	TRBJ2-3	TGCGCCAGCAGCTTACTGACTCGCGGGGCAACAGATACGCAGTATTTT	CASSLLTRGATDTQYF
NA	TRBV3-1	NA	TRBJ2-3	TGTGCCAGCAGCTCGGACCCAGCCCGCACAGATACGCAGTATTTT	CASSSDPARTDTQYF
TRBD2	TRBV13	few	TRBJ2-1	TGTGCCAGCAGCTTATCTCAAGCGGGAGGGCCTTTAGATGAGCAGTTCTTC	CASSLSQAGGPLDEQFF
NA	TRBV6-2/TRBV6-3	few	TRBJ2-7	TGTGCCAGCAGTCCTTTACGTCCTCCGACCTACGAGCAGTACTTC	CASSPLRPPTYEQYF
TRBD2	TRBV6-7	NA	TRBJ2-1	TGTGCCAGCAGAATGACTAGCGTCTACAATGAGCAGTTCTTC	CASRMTSVYNEQFF
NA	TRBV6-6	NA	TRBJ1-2	TGTGCCAGCAGTTACCTAGGGAGGAACTATGGCTACACCTTC	CASSYLGRNYGYTF
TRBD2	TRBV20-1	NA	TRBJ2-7	TGCAGTGCTGGCCCACAAGCGGGGGGGAAGATATACGAGCAGTACTTC	CSAGPQAGGKIYEQYF
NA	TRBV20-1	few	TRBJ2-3	TGCAGTGCCCCGAGGACAGATAGCACAGATACGCAGTATTTT	CSAPRTDSTDTQYF
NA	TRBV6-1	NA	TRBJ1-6	TGTGCCAGCACCCTGGGGGCAGGGTTAAATTCACCCCTCCACTTT	CASTLGAGLNSPLHF
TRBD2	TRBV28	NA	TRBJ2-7	TGTGCCAGCTTATCCATTCGAATAGCGGGAGGGGGCAATGAGCAGTACTTC	CASLSIRIAGGGNEQYF
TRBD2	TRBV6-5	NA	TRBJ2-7	TGTGCCAGCAGTCCCCCAGGAGCGGGTAGCGGGTACGAGCAGTACTTC	CASSPPGAGSGYEQYF
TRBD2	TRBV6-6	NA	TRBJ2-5	TGTGCCAGCAGTTACGGACTAGCGGGAGGGGAGCAGTACTTC	CASSYGLAGGEQYF
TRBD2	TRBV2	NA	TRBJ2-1	TGTGCCAGCAGGGCCCGACTAGCGGGGGGGCCAGAGCAGTTCTTC	CASRARLAGGPEQFF
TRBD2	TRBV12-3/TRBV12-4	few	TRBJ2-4	TGTGCCAGCAGGCCAGGGACTAGCGGGGGGCTAGCCAAAAACATTCAGTACTTC	CASRPGTSGGLAKNIQYF
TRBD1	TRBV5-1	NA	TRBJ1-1	TGCGCCAGCAGCTCTGGACAGGGAAGATGGAACACTGAAGCTTTCTTT	CASSSGQGRWNTEAFF
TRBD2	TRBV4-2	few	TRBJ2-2	TGTGCCAGCAGCCAACGGGGACTAGAGAACACCGGGGAGCTGTTTTTT	CASSQRGLENTGELFF
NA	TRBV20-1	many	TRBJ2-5	TGCAGTGCTAGATCCCTGGGAGAGACCCAGTACTTC	CSARSLGETQYF
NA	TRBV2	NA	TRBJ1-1	TGTGCCAGCAGTGAGCGAGGGGGGGCTAGGACTGAAGCTTTCTTT	CASSERGGARTEAFF
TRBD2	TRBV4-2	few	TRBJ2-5	TGTGCCAGCAGCCAACATCAAGGAGCGGGAGGTCGAGAGACCCAGTACTTC	CASSQHQGAGGRETQYF
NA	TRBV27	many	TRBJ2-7	TGTGCCAGCAGTTTATTAGACAGGTCCTCCTACGAGCAGTACTTC	CASSLLDRSSYEQYF
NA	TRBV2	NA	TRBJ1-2	TGTGCCAGCAGTGACGGAGGACTTAGCTATGGCTACACCTTC	CASSDGGLSYGYTF
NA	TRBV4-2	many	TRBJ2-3	TGTGCCAGCACCGTTTCCGCCGTCGACGGCACAGATACGCAGTATTTT	CASTVSAVDGTDTQYF
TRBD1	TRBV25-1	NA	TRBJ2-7	TGTGCCAGCAGTGTTTCCAGGGGGTCCTACGAGCAGTACTTC	CASSVSRGSYEQYF
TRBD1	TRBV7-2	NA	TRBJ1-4	TGTGCCAGCAGCTTAGGTGGGGGGGGACAGGGTAGTTTCAATGAAAAACTGTTTTTT	CASSLGGGGQGSFNEKLFF
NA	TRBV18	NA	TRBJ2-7	TGTGCCAGCTCAAAGACAGTTCACGAGCAGTACTTC	CASSKTVHEQYF
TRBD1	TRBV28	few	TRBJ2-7	TGTGCCAGCAGTTTTGACAGGGTCCACGAGCAGTACTTC	CASSFDRVHEQYF
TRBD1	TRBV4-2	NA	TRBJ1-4	TGTGCCAGCAGCCATCCCCTCGACAGGGGAGCTGAAAAACTGTTTTTT	CASSHPLDRGAEKLFF
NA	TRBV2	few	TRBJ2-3	TGTGCCAGCGGTAGCACTCAGACAGATACGCAGTATTTT	CASGSTQTDTQYF
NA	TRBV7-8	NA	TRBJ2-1	TGTGCCAGGAGCCTAGCAGATCAGGATACTTTGAATGGCAATGAGCAGTTCTTC	CARSLADQDTLNGNEQFF
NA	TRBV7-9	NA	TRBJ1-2	TGTGCCAGCACCTTAGCAGAGACGGGCTACACCTTC	CASTLAETGYTF
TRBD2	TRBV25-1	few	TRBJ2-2	TGTGCCAGCAGTGCCCGAACTAGCGGGAGATTCGTTACCGGGGAGCTGTTTTTT	CASSARTSGRFVTGELFF
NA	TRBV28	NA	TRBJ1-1	TGTGCCAGCAGTTCTCCGCCCGGGGAGCCGAACACTGATGCTTTCTTT	CASSSPPGEPNTDAFF
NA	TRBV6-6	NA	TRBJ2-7	TGTGCCAGCAGTGGGGTATCTGGGCACGAGCAGTACTTC	CASSGVSGHEQYF
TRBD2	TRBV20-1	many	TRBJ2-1	TGCAGTGCTAGGAGCGGGGTCTACAATGAGCAGTTCTTC	CSARSGVYNEQFF
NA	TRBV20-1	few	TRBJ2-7	TGCAGTGCGGAGGACTCCGAGCAGTACTTC	CSAEDSEQYF
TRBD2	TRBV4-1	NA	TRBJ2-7	TGCGCCAGCAGCCCCCTAGGACTAGCCCCCTACGAGCAGTACTTC	CASSPLGLAPYEQYF
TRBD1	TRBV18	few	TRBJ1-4	TGTGCCAGCTCACTGTCACAGGGGGCGATGAACGAAAAACTGTTTTTT	CASSLSQGAMNEKLFF
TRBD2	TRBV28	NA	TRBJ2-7	TGTGCCAGCAGTTTTGGTAGCGGGGAATCCTACGAGCAGTACTTC	CASSFGSGESYEQYF
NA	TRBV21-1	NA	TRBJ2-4	TGTGCCAGCAGCAAAGCGCTCGGGGACTCCTACGGGCAGTACTTC	CASSKALGDSYGQYF
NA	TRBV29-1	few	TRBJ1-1	TGCAGCGTGGACCTAGGTCTCCGAGGGGCTGAAGCTTTCTTT	CSVDLGLRGAEAFF
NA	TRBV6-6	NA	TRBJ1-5	TGTGCCAGCCAGCACAGGGCTAATCAGCCCCAGCATTTT	CASQHRANQPQHF
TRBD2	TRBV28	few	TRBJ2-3	TGTGCCAGCAGCCGATCACTAGCGGGACGTAGGGATACGCAGTATTTT	CASSRSLAGRRDTQYF
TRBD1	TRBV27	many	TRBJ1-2	TGTGCCAGCAGTGCGGGACAGAACTATGGCTACACCTTC	CASSAGQNYGYTF
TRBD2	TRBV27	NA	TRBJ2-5	TGTGCCAGCAGTTTATCGACCCTAGCGGGGGAAGAGACCCAGTACTTC	CASSLSTLAGEETQYF
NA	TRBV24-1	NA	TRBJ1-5	TGTGCCACCAGTGTCGGAGGAATGGGCGATCAGCCCCAGCATTTT	CATSVGGMGDQPQHF
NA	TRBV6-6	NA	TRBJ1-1	TGTGCCAGCAGTTTTCCCCCAGAGAACACTGAAGCTTTCTTT	CASSFPPENTEAFF